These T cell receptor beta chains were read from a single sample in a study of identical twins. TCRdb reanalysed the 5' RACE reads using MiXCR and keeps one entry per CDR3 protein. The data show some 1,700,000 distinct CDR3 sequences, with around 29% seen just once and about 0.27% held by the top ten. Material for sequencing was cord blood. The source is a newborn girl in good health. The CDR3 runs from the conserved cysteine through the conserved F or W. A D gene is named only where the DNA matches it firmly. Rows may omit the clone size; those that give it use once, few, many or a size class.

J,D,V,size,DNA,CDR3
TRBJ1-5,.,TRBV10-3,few,TGTGCCATCAGTGACTCGACGAGCAATCAGCCCCAGCATTTT,CAISDSTSNQPQHF
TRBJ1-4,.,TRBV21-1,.,.,CASSKVGGGNEKLFF
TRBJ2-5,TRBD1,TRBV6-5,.,TGTGCCAGCAGTTACTCTACAGGGGGCAGAGAGACCCAGTACTTC,CASSYSTGGRETQYF
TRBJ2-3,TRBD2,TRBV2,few,TGTGCCAGCAGTGAAGGGACTAGCGGGAGTGATACGCAGTATTTT,CASSEGTSGSDTQYF
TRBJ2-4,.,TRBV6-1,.,TGTGCCAGCAGTGAACTGGGGGACATTCAGTACTTC,CASSELGDIQYF
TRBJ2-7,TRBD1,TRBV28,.,TGTGCCAGCAGTCCCCGAGGGGGCTCTCGCTACGAGCAGTACTTC,CASSPRGGSRYEQYF
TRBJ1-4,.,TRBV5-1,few,TGCGCCAGCAGCCCGGAACATGCAACTAATGAAAAACTGTTTTTT,CASSPEHATNEKLFF
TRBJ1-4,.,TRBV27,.,TGTGCCAGCAGTTCCGACTTCTTCTCAACTAATGAAAAACTGTTTTTT,CASSSDFFSTNEKLFF
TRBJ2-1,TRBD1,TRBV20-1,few,TGCAGTGCTAGTCGGGACAGGGCCCACAATGAGCAGTTCTTC,CSASRDRAHNEQFF
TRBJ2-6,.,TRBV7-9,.,TGTGCCAGCACCCCCAGAACTGGGGCCAACGTCCTGACTTTC,CASTPRTGANVLTF
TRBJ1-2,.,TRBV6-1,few,TGTGCCAGCAGGGTCGATGATGGCTACACCTTC,CASRVDDGYTF
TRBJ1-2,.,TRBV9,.,TGTGCCAGCAGCGTAGAATCCGGGAACTATGGCTACACCTTC,CASSVESGNYGYTF
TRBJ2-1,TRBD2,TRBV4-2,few,TGTGCCAGCAGCCATAGACTAGCGGGAGACGGGCAGTTCTTC,CASSHRLAGDGQFF
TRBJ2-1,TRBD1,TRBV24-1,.,TGTGCCACCAGTGCTGGGGACAGGTACAATGAGCAGTTCTTC,CATSAGDRYNEQFF
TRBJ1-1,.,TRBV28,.,TGTGCCAGCAGTTTAGACAGCGCCTTGAACACTGAAGCTTTCTTT,CASSLDSALNTEAFF
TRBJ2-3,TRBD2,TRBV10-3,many,TGTGCCATCAGATCCGGGACTAGCGGTTCAGATACGCAGTATTTT,CAIRSGTSGSDTQYF
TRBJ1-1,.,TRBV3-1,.,TGTGCCAGCAGCCAAGATATAAGAAACCGGAACACTGAAGCTTTCTTT,CASSQDIRNRNTEAFF